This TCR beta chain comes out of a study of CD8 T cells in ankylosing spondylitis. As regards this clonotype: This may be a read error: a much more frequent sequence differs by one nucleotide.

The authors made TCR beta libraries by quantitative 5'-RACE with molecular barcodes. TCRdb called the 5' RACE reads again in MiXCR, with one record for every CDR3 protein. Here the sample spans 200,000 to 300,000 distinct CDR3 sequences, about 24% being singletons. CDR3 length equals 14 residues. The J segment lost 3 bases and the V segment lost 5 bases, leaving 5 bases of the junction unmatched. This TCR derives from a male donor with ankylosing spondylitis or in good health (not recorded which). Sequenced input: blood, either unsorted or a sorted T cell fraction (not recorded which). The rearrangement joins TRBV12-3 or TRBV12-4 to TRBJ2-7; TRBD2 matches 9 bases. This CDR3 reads CASSLSGGHYEQYF. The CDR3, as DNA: TGTGCCAGCAGTCTTAGCGGGGGACACTACGAGCAGTACTTC.